The clone carrying this T cell receptor (beta chain) was observed a few times. This sample stems from a study of blood T cell repertoires in COVID-19. For the study at large: COVID-19 samples from acute and convalescent phases originated in the United States, Italy and Spain.

The CDR3 is 16 amino acids. Authors' data handling: Estimation of nucleated cell counts relied on the amplification of reference gene primers. Sequencing was performed with immunoSEQ multiplex PCR; in TCRdb, only in-frame clones are kept and a portion is missing. The V and J calls and clone size come from that table; D and trimming were worked out from the DNA. The sample records a few hundred thousand clones, 84% being singletons. Specimen: peripheral blood. The receptor comes from a woman older than 75 with active or convalescent COVID-19. V is TRBV21-1 and J is TRBJ1-5; the DNA was not compared with TRBD1, the D call given in the table. TRBV21-1 is a recognized pseudogene. This CDR3 reads CASSYPVPWRNQPQHF. The CDR3 bases are TGTGCCAGCAGCTACCCTGTCCCCTGGCGCAATCAGCCCCAGCATTTT.